This T cell receptor beta chain derives from a study of PD-L1 blockade in urothelial cancer. As for the study in general: Intravenous atezolizumab, 1,200 mg every 3 weeks, was begun by patients around 2014. Prior chemotherapy ranged from 0 to 3 regimens per patient.

V was clipped by 0 bases and J by 2 bases, with 15 bases between them. The CDR3 extends over 17 amino acids. Germline V gene lookup returns CDR1 LNHNV and CDR2 YYDKDF (reference sequence). Housekeeping gene counts estimated usable DNA in FFPE tumors. Sequenced by immunoSEQ multiplex PCR; TCRdb stores in-frame clones only, minus some. The table has 30,000 to 40,000 clones, roughly a third seen once; the top ten hold about 9.8%. Patients were living with locally advanced or metastatic urothelial carcinoma. This TCR derives from a man aged 55 to 70 with urothelial cancer. The chain recombines TRBV15 with TRBJ2-3, with no clear D. Sequencing used tumor tissue, obtained before atezolizumab (anti-PD-L1) treatment. CDR3 nucleotide sequence: TGTGCCACCAGCAGAGATTATGGCGGAACCTCCACAGATACGCAGTATTTT. Protein sequence: CATSRDYGGTSTDTQYF.